Each of the 8 T cell receptor beta chains below was sequenced from the same sample in a study of molecular identifiers for immune sequencing clone quantification. TCRdb called the PCR reads again in MiXCR, with one record for every CDR3 protein. The sample consists of 40,000 to 65,000 distinct CDR3 sequences, roughly 36% of them appearing once. Sequenced sample: naive CD8+ T cells from blood, with Jurkat cell RNA spiked in. Subset reported: FACS-sorted CD8+CD4-CCR7+CD45RA+ naive T cells. The receptors stem from a human donor in good health. Some libraries in this study had Jurkat cell RNA spiked in.

V usage is TRBV5-5 and J usage is TRBJ2-7, with 9 nucleotides matching TRBD2. The length of the CDR3 is 16 residues. V was pared by 0 bases and J by 4 bases, with 8 bases of the junction left unmatched. Germline V gene data show CDR1 as SGHKS and CDR2 as YYEKEE (reference sequence). CDR3 protein: CASSLGWAGGPYEQYF. DNA for the CDR3: TGTGCCAGCAGCTTGGGTTGGGCGGGAGGGCCTTACGAGCAGTACTTC.

A remark on this clonotype: Sequence at one end of the junction differs from germline and may be a read error. V gene TRBV7-9 combines with J gene TRBJ2-5; no clear D gene. Germline V gene lookup returns CDR1 SEHNR and CDR2 FQNEAQ (reference sequence). The CDR3 has 11 amino acids. The CDR3 reads CASSDEETQNF. Here the CDR3 DNA reads TGTGCCAGCAGCGACGAAGAGACCCAGAACTTC.

V is TRBV18 and J is TRBJ2-3, with D possibly matching TRBD1 (5 bases). Germline loops: CDR1 KGHSH, CDR2 LQKENI. The CDR3 runs to 16 residues. Trimming removed 3 bases at V and 6 bases at J, with 19 bases between. CDR3: CASSPATAVAWDTQYF. The CDR3 DNA sequence: TGTGCCAGCTCACCCGCGACAGCAGTGGCTTGGGATACGCAGTATTTT.

This clonotype is classed as medium-sized. This chain connects TRBV11-2 to TRBJ2-7; 8 positions agree with TRBD1. The V segment lost 5 bases and the J segment 2 bases; nucleotides outside the gene matches: 5. This CDR3 is 14 amino acids long. Germline V gene data show CDR1 as SGHAT and CDR2 as FQNNGV. The CDR3 is CASSTGQGAYEQYF. In DNA, the CDR3 is TGTGCCAGCAGCACTGGACAGGGCGCCTACGAGCAGTACTTC.

This clonotype was observed a handful of times. This sequence joins TRBV21-1 and TRBJ2-3; TRBD2 was called by the table and not checked on the DNA. TRBV21-1 is labeled a pseudogene. The CDR3 is 21 amino acids. The CDR3 nucleotides read TGTGCCAGCAGCAAAGCGGGACAGGGGGAAGGACTAGCGGGAGGGGTGGATACGCAGTATTTT. This sequence encodes CASSKAGQGEGLAGGVDTQYF.

This clonotype was recorded a few times. The V call is TRBV6-5, the J call TRBJ2-7; D unresolved. This CDR3 contains 14 residues. Deletions cut 5 bases from V and 2 bases from J, with 13 bases between. The germline gives CDR1 MNHEY, CDR2 SVGAGI. CDR3 DNA: TGTGCCAGCAGTAAGGAGAATTGGGCCTACGAGCAGTACTTC. This codes for CASSKENWAYEQYF.

This clonotype was found a few times. The rearrangement links TRBV10-3 to TRBJ2-2; D unclear. Trimming left V 2 bases short and J 7 bases short, with 8 bases between. Germline V gene data show CDR1 as ENHRY and CDR2 as SYGVKD. This CDR3 has 13 residues. The CDR3 DNA reads as TGTGCCATCAGTGAGGATCTGGTCGGGGAGCTGTTTTTT. Translated, it gives CAISEDLVGELFF.

This clonotype was seen a handful of times. The chain employs TRBV11-2 and TRBJ2-5; 8 bases match TRBD1. This CDR3 has 15 residues. Per the germline V gene, CDR1 is SGHAT and CDR2 is FQNNGV. The J segment lost 5 bases and the V segment lost 1 base, leaving 6 bases of the junction unmatched. This CDR3 reads CASSLGTGSGETQYF. The CDR3 bases are TGTGCCAGCAGCTTAGGGACAGGGAGCGGCGAGACCCAGTACTTC.